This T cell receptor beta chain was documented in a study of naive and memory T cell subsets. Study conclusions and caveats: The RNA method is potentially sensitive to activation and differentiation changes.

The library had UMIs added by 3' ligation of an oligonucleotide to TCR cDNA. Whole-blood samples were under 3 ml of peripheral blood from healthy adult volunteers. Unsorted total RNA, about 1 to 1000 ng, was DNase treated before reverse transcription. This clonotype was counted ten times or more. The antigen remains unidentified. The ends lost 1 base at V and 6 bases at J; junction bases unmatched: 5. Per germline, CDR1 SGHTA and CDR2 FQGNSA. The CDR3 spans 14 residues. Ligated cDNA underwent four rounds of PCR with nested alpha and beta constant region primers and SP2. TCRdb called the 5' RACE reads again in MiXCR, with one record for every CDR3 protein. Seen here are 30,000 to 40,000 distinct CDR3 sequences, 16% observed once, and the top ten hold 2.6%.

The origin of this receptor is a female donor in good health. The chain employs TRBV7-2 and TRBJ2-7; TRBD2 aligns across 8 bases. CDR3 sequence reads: CASSLGTSPLEQYF. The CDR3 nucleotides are TGTGCCAGCAGCTTAGGGACTAGCCCTCTCGAGCAGTACTTC.